The next 23 T cell receptor beta chains were all read from a single sample in a study of control samples from healthy donors and cancer patients. The method was immunoSEQ multiplex PCR; TCRdb's version includes in-frame clones alone and lacks a portion of them. The sample holds some 120,000 clones, around nine tenths seen once. Sample: blood. The receptors come from a middle-aged man in good health.

The chain carries TRBV7-3 and TRBJ2-2; weak D call: TRBD1 (6 bases). The CDR3 length is 14 residues. V shed 6 bases and J shed 7 bases, with 15 bases lying between them. Germline CDR1 and CDR2: SGHTA and FQGTGA. The chain's CDR3 is CASRSLRGSGELFF. CDR3 sequence (DNA): TGTGCCAGCAGAAGTCTAAGGGGGAGCGGGGAGCTGTTTTTT.

This clone was seen a single time. The chain is built from TRBV6-5 and TRBJ1-2; D might be TRBD1 (5 bases). CDR3 length: 15 amino acids. Germline-derived CDR1 and CDR2 are MNHEY and SVGAGI. The ends were cut back, 5 bases at V and 1 base at J, with 14 bases in the middle. The CDR3, as DNA: TGTGCCAGCAGTCCTCGACAGTCCGTTAACTATGGCTACACCTTC. This sequence encodes CASSPRQSVNYGYTF.

This chain connects TRBV4-3 to TRBJ2-3; D may match TRBD1 or TRBD2 (5 bases each). Trimming left V 4 bases short and J 4 bases short, with 12 bases between. The germline CDR1 and CDR2 sequences are LGHNA and YSLEER. The CDR3 is 14 residues long. The CDR3 sequence is CASSRDPRPDTQYF. CDR3 nucleotide sequence: TGCGCCAGCAGCCGGGACCCCCGCCCAGATACGCAGTATTTT.

Here the CDR3 reads CASSPGLAGDMYF. The CDR3 nucleotides read TGTGCCAGCAGCCCCGGACTAGCGGGGGATATGTACTTC. The chain carries TRBV2 and TRBJ2-4; 13 nucleotides match TRBD2. CDR1 and CDR2 from the germline V gene are SNHLY and FYNNEI. This CDR3 has 13 residues. The V gene end was trimmed by 6 bases and the J gene end by 15 bases; junction bases not matched to a gene: 8.

The sample holds a few counts of this clone. This rearrangement joins TRBV6-6 to TRBJ1-6, with D possibly being TRBD1 (5 bases). Per germline, CDR1 MNHNY and CDR2 SVGAGI (reference sequence). There are 15 residues in the CDR3. The V and J ends lost 3 bases and 7 bases respectively, with 13 bases between them. This CDR3 reads CASSYNGARNSPLHF. In DNA form, the CDR3 reads TGTGCCAGCAGTTATAACGGGGCGAGGAATTCACCCCTCCACTTT.

The chain recombines TRBV24-1 with TRBJ2-7; maybe TRBD1 (6 bases). Germline loops: CDR1 KGHDR, CDR2 SFDVKD. The CDR3 runs to 17 residues. V was cut by 7 bases and J by 2 bases, with 23 bases left in between. CDR3 residues: CATSGASGDAITYEQYF. The CDR3 nucleotides read TGTGCCACCAGCGGGGCTTCAGGGGACGCAATTACCTACGAGCAGTACTTC.

The chain employs TRBV3-1 (or the pseudogene TRBV3-2) and TRBJ2-5; D perhaps matches TRBD2 (6 bases). Trimming took off 6 bases at V and 5 bases at J, with 10 bases between the two ends. Germline V gene lookup returns CDR1 LGHDT and CDR2 YNNKEL (reference sequence). The CDR3 spans 12 residues. The CDR3 DNA follows: TGTGCCAGCAGGCGACTAGAGGAGACCCAGTACTTC. Translated, it gives CASRRLEETQYF.

The chain couples TRBV14 to TRBJ2-5; D is perhaps TRBD2 (6 bases). The CDR3 sequence is 14 residues long. The ends were cut back, 5 bases at V and 5 bases at J, with 15 bases in the middle. The germline gives CDR1 SGHDN, CDR2 FVKESK. CDR3 DNA sequence: TGTGCCAGCAGCATCCTAGCGAGAGGGGAGACCCAGTACTTC. Its translation: CASSILARGETQYF.

The rearrangement joins TRBV2 to TRBJ2-4, with D possibly being TRBD1 (7 bases). Looked up from germline, CDR1 is SNHLY and CDR2 is FYNNEI. The CDR3 is made up of 17 amino acids. Trimming pared 10 bases from V and 8 bases from J, leaving 30 bases between. The CDR3 region is CATPQGDPGTTGDIQYF. The CDR3, as DNA: TGTGCCACCCCCCAGGGGGACCCCGGGACAACGGGGGACATTCAGTACTTC.

This sequence joins TRBV25-1 and TRBJ1-1; a weak D match, TRBD1 (6 bases). The CDR3 loop spans 17 amino acids. Trimming removed 1 base at V and 4 bases at J, with 19 bases between. Germline lookup yields CDR1 MGHDK and CDR2 SYGVNS. Written as DNA, the CDR3 is TGTGCCAGCAGTGAATCCCGCTTAGACGGGGGGCTCACTGAAGCTTTCTTT. Protein: CASSESRLDGGLTEAFF.

V usage is TRBV19 and J usage is TRBJ1-6, with 7 nucleotides matching TRBD1. The CDR3 totals 15 residues. CDR1 and CDR2 from the germline V gene are LNHDA and SQIVND (reference sequence). With 6 bases clipped from V and 0 bases from J, the junction kept 2 bases outside the gene matches. This chain's CDR3 is CASRDRSSYNSPLHF. CDR3 nucleotide sequence: TGTGCCAGTAGGGACAGGAGCTCCTATAATTCACCCCTCCACTTT.

The chain uses TRBV15 and TRBJ1-2; TRBD1 matches 12 bases. V was pared by 1 base and J by 5 bases, with 5 bases of the junction left unmatched. From germline, CDR1 is LNHNV and CDR2 YYDKDF (reference sequence). This CDR3 has 16 residues. The CDR3 loop reads CATSRVGTGGRYGYTF. CDR3 nucleotides: TGTGCCACCAGCAGAGTGGGGACAGGGGGCAGGTATGGCTACACCTTC.

This sequence joins TRBV5-6 and TRBJ2-3; D uncertain. The length of the CDR3 is 14 residues. CDR1 is SGHDT, CDR2 YYEEEE, per germline. The germline V and J ends were trimmed by 3 bases and 3 bases, with 11 bases remaining between them. The CDR3 DNA reads TGTGCCAGCAGCTCAGGTGGTTTGACAGATACGCAGTATTTT. It codes for CASSSGGLTDTQYF.

This sequence joins TRBV6-5 and TRBJ1-1; no clear D. Germline CDR1 and CDR2: MNHEY and SVGAGI. V dropped 11 bases and J dropped 1 base, with 11 bases sitting between them. The CDR3 loop spans 12 amino acids. The CDR3 DNA reads as TGTGCCGACGAGGTGGGGAACACTGAAGCTTTCTTT. Protein product: CADEVGNTEAFF.

The gene calls are TRBV24-1 and TRBJ1-2, with a tentative D call TRBD1 (5 bases). This CDR3 region has 16 residues. Trimming removed 3 bases at V and 2 bases at J, with 15 bases between. From germline, CDR1 is KGHDR and CDR2 SFDVKD. Here the CDR3 reads CATSDRSRGANYGYTF. CDR3 DNA sequence: TGTGCCACCAGTGATCGATCTAGGGGCGCCAACTATGGCTACACCTTC.

The V and J genes are TRBV29-1 and TRBJ2-7, with TRBD2 as a possible D gene (5 bases). Germline V lookup: CDR1 SQVTM, CDR2 ANQGSEA. The V end was cut by 0 bases, the J end by 6 bases, with 15 bases between. There are 14 residues in the CDR3. CDR3 loop: CSVEDRGSALEQYF. The CDR3 nucleotides read TGCAGCGTTGAAGATCGGGGTAGCGCCCTCGAGCAGTACTTC.

The chain has TRBV7-9 and TRBJ2-7; tentative D call: TRBD1 (6 bases). CDR1 is SEHNR and CDR2 is FQNEAQ in the germline V gene (reference sequence). The V end lost 8 bases, the J end lost 3 bases, and 26 bases lay between the germline ends. This CDR3 contains 17 residues. DNA for the CDR3: TGTGCCAGCGGGGGCTTAAGGGCGGAAGTGGGGTTCTACGAGCAGTACTTC. Translated: CASGGLRAEVGFYEQYF.

The chain has TRBV29-1 and TRBJ1-4, with D perhaps matching TRBD1 (5 bases). Germline CDR1 is SQVTM and CDR2 is ANQGSEA. This CDR3 has 13 amino acids. V was cut by 4 bases and J by 7 bases, with 13 bases left in between. CDR3 protein: CSVAPGWGEKLFF. The CDR3, as DNA: TGCAGCGTTGCCCCAGGGTGGGGTGAAAAACTGTTTTTT.

The chain links TRBV29-1 to TRBJ1-1; 8 bases are shared with TRBD1. The CDR3 length is 13 residues. V was clipped by 7 bases and J by 5 bases; unmatched bases: 9. Germline CDR1 and CDR2: SQVTM and ANQGSEA. CDR3 protein: CSDLTGEETEAFF. In DNA form, the CDR3 reads TGCAGCGACCTGACAGGGGAGGAGACTGAAGCTTTCTTT. The complete variable domain, with remaining parts taken from reference TRBV29-1 and TRBJ1-1, reads SAVISQKPSRDICQRGTSLTIQCQVDSQVTMMFWYRQQPGQSLTLIATANQGSEATYESGFVIDKFPISRPNLTFSTLTVSNMSPEDSSIYLCSDLTGEETEAFFGQGTRLTVV.

V usage is TRBV6-5 and J usage is TRBJ1-3, with TRBD1 identical over 11 bases. V gave up 0 bases and J gave up 8 bases; unmatched junction bases: 6. This CDR3 contains 16 residues. CDR1 is MNHEY, CDR2 SVGAGI, per germline. CDR3: CASSYSPGQGGDTIYF. The CDR3 nucleotides are TGTGCCAGCAGTTACTCGCCGGGACAGGGGGGAGACACCATATATTTT.

The rearrangement joins TRBV3-1 (or the pseudogene TRBV3-2) to TRBJ1-2; D is perhaps TRBD1 (6 bases). Looked up from germline, CDR1 is LGHDT and CDR2 is YNNKEL (reference sequence). CDR3 size: 13 residues. V lost 6 bases and J 3 bases, leaving 11 bases between the germline ends. CDR3 region: CASRTTGDYGYTF. The CDR3 DNA follows: TGTGCCAGCAGGACGACAGGAGACTATGGCTACACCTTC.

The V call is TRBV5-1, the J call TRBJ1-6; D is ambiguous. CDR1 SGHRS and CDR2 YFSETQ come from the germline V gene. V shed 0 bases and J shed 2 bases, with 24 bases lying between them. The length of the CDR3 is 21 residues. The CDR3, as DNA: TGCGCCAGCAGCTTGGACCGCTGGTTAATGCCGATCAGCGCCTATAATTCACCCCTCCACTTT. It codes for CASSLDRWLMPISAYNSPLHF.

The chain couples TRBV19 to TRBJ1-5, with TRBD1 matching 9 bases. The CDR3 length is 14 residues. V lost 0 bases and J lost 15; bases outside the gene matches: 9. Germline CDR1 LNHDA, CDR2 SQIVND (reference sequence). The CDR3 protein is CASSIDIGQGSLHF. CDR3 nucleotide sequence: TGTGCCAGTAGTATAGATATAGGACAGGGGTCTCTGCATTTT.